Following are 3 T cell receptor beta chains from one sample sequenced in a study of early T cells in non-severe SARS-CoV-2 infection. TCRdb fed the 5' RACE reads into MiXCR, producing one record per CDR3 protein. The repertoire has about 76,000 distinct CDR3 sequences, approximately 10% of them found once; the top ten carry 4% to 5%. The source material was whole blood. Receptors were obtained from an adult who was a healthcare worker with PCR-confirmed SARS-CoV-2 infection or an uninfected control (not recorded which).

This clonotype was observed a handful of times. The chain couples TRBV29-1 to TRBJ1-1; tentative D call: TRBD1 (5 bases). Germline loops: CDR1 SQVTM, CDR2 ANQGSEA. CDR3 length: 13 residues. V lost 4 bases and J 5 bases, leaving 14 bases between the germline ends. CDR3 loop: CSVASRGGTEAFF. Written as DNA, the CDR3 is TGCAGCGTTGCCTCTAGGGGAGGGACTGAAGCTTTCTTT.

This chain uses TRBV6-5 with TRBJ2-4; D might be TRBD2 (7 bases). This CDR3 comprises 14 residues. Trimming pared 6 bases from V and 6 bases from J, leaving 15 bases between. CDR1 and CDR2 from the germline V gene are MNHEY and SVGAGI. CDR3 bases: TGTGCCAGCAGCCCCCGGGGGGCTAGAAACATTCAGTACTTC. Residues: CASSPRGARNIQYF.

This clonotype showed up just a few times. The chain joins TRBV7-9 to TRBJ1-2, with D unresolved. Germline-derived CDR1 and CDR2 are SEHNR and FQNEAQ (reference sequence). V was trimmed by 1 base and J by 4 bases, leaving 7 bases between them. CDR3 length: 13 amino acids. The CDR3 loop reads CASSLEVRYGYTF. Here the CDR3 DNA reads TGTGCCAGCAGCTTAGAGGTCCGCTATGGCTACACCTTC.